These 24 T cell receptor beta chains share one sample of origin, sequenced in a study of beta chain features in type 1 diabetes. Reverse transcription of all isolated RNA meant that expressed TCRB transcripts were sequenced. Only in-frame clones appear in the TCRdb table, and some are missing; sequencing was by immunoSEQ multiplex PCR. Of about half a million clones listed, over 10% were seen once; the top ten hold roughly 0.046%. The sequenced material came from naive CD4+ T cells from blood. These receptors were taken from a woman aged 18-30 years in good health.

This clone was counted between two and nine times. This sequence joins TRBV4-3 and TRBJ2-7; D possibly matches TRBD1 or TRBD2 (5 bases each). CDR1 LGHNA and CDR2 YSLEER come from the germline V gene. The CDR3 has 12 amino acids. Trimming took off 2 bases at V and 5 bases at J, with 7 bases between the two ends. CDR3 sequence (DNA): TGCGCCAGCAGCCAACAGGGACACGAGCAGTACTTC. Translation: CASSQQGHEQYF.

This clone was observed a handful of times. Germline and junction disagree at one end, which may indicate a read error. CDR3 residues: CASSLDERRPTVF. The CDR3 nucleotides are TGTGCCAGCAGCTTAGATGAGCGAAGGCCAACGGTCTTC. The chain joins TRBV11-2 to TRBJ2-1; D uncertain. CDR1 and CDR2 from the germline V gene are SGHAT and FQNNGV. The CDR3 is 13 residues long.

The CDR3 sequence is CASSLVGDQPQHF. DNA of the CDR3: TGTGCCAGCAGTTTGGTAGGGGATCAGCCCCAGCATTTT. The chain has TRBV6-5 and TRBJ1-5; TRBD1 might be the D (5 bases). This CDR3 spans 13 amino acids. Trimming removed 4 bases from V and 5 bases from J, with 9 bases in between. Germline-derived CDR1 and CDR2 are MNHEY and SVGAGI.

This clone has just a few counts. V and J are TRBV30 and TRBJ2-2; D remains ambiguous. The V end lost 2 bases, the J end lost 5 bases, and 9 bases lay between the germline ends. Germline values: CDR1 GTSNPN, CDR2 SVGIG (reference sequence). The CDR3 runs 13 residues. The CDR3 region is CAWSLLMTGELFF. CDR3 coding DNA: TGTGCCTGGAGTCTCCTGATGACCGGGGAGCTGTTTTTT. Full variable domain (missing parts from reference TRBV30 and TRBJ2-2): SQTIHQWPATLVQPVGSPLSLECTVEGTSNPNLYWYRQAAGRGLQLLFYSVGIGQISSEVPQNLSASRPQDRQFILSSKKLLLSDSGFYLCAWSLLMTGELFFGEGSRLTVL.

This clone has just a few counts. The CDR3 nucleotides are TGCAGCGTTGCAGTCCCCCTAAAGAACTATGGCTACACCTTC. Translating gives CSVAVPLKNYGYTF. The rearrangement links TRBV29-1 to TRBJ1-2; no reliable D call. Germline V gene data show CDR1 as SQVTM and CDR2 as ANQGSEA. CDR3 length equals 14 residues. Trimming shortened V by 4 bases and J by 2 bases, and 14 bases separated the two germline ends.

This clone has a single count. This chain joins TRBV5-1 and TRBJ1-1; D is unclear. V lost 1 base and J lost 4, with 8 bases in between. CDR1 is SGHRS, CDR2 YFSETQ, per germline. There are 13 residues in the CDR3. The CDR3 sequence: CASSLTRSTEAFF. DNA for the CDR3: TGCGCCAGCAGCTTGACTAGGAGCACTGAAGCTTTCTTT.

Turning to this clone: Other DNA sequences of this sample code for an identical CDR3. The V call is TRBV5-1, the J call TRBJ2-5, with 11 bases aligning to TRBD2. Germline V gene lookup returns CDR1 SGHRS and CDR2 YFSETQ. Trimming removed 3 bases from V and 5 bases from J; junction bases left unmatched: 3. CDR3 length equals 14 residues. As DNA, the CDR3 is TGCGCCAGCAGCTCGACTAGCGGGGCGGAGACCCAGTACTTC. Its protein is CASSSTSGAETQYF.

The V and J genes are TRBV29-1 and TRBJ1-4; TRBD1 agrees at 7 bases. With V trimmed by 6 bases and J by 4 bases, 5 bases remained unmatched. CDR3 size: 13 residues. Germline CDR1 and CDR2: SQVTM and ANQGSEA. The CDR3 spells CSVRGLGNEKLFF. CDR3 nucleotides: TGCAGCGTGAGGGGGCTGGGTAATGAAAAACTGTTTTTT.

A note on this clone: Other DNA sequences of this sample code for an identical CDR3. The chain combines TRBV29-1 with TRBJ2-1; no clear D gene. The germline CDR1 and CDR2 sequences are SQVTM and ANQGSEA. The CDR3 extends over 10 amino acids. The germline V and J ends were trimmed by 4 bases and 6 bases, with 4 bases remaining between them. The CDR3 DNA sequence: TGCAGCGTTGCCCTCAATGAGCAGTTCTTC. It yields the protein CSVALNEQFF.

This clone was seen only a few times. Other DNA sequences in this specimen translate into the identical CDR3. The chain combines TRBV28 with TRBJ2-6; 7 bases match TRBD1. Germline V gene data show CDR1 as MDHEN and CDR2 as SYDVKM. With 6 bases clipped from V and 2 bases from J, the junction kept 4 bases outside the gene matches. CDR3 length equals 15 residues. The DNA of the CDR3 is TGTGCCAGCAGCCCAACAGGGGCTGGGGCCAACGTCCTGACTTTC. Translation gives CASSPTGAGANVLTF.

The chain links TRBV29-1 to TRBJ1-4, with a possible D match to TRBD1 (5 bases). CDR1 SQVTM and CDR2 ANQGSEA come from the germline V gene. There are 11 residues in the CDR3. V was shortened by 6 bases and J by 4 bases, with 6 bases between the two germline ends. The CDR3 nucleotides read TGCAGCGTCGACAGTAATGAAAAACTGTTTTTT. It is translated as CSVDSNEKLFF.

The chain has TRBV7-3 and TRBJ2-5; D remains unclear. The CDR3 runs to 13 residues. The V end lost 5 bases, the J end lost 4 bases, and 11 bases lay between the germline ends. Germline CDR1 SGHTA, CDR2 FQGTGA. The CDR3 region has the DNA TGTGCCAGCAGCCTCTGGTGGGGAGAGACCCAGTACTTC. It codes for CASSLWWGETQYF.

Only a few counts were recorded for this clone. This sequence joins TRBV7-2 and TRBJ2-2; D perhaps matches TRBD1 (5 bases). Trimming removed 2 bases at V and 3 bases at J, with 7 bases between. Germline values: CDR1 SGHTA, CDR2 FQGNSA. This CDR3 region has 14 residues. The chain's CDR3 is CASSLRGYTGELFF. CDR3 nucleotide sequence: TGTGCCAGCAGCTTAAGGGGATACACCGGGGAGCTGTTTTTT.

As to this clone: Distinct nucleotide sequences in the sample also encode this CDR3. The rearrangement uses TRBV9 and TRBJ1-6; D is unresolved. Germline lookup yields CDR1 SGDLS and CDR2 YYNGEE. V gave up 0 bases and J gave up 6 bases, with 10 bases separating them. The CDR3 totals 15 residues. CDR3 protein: CASSVEGRGNSPLHF. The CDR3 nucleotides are TGTGCCAGCAGCGTAGAAGGACGTGGTAATTCACCCCTCCACTTT.

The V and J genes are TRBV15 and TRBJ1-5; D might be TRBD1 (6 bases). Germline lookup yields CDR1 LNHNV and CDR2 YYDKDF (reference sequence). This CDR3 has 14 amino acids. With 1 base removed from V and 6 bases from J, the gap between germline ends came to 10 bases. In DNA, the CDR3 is TGTGCCACCAGCAGAGGTGGAGGGGGTCAGCCCCAGCATTTT. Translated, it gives CATSRGGGGQPQHF.

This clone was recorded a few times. CDR3 sequence: CASSRGLNLNTEAFF. CDR3 sequence (DNA): TGTGCCAGTAGTAGAGGTCTGAACTTGAACACTGAAGCTTTCTTT. The gene calls are TRBV19 and TRBJ1-1, with D uncertain. The CDR3 sequence is 15 residues long. CDR1 is LNHDA and CDR2 is SQIVND in the germline V gene (reference sequence). The V end lost 4 bases, the J end lost 0 bases, and 12 bases lay between the germline ends.

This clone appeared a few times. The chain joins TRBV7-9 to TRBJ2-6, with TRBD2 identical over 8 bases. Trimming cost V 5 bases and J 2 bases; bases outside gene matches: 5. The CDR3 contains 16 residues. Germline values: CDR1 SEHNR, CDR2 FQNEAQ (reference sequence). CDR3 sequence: CASSPPGGPGANVLTF. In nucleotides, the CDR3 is TGTGCCAGCAGCCCCCCGGGGGGGCCTGGGGCCAACGTCCTGACTTTC.

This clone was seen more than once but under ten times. The CDR3 loop reads CASSYSLGKETQYF. CDR3 coding DNA: TGTGCCAGCAGTTACAGTTTAGGAAAAGAGACCCAGTACTTC. This chain uses TRBV6-6 with TRBJ2-5; no clear D gene. Per germline, CDR1 MNHNY and CDR2 SVGAGI (reference sequence). V was cut by 2 bases and J by 3 bases, with 10 bases left in between. The CDR3 covers 14 residues.

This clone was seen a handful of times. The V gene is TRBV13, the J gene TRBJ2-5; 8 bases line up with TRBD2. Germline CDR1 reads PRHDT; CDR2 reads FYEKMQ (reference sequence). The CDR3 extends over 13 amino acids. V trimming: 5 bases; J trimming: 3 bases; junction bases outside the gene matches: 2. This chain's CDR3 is CASSILAEETQYF. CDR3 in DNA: TGTGCCAGCAGCATACTAGCGGAAGAGACCCAGTACTTC.

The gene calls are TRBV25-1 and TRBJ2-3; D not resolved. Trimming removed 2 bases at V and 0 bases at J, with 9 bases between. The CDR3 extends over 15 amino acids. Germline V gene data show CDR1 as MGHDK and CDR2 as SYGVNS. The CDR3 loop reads CASSEGSFSTDTQYF. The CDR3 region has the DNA TGTGCCAGCAGTGAAGGATCCTTTAGCACAGATACGCAGTATTTT.

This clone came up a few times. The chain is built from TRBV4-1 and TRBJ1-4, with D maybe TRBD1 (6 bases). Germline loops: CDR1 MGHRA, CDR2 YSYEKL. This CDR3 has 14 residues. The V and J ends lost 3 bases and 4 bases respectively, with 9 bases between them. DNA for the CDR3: TGCGCCAGCAGCCATGGACAGAGTAATGAAAAACTGTTTTTT. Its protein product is CASSHGQSNEKLFF.

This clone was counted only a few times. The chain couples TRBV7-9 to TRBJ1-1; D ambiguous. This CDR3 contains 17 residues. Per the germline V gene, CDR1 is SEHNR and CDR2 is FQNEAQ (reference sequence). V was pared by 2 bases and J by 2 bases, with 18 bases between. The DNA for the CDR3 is TGTGCCAGCAGCTTACGGTTCGGATCTGGGAATAACACTGAAGCTTTCTTT. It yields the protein CASSLRFGSGNNTEAFF. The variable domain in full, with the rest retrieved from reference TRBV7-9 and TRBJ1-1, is DTGVSQNPRHKITKRGQNVTFRCDPISEHNRLYWYRQTLGQGPEFLTYFQNEAQLEKSRLLSDRFSAERPKGSFSTLEIQRTEQGDSAMYLCASSLRFGSGNNTEAFFGQGTRLTVV.

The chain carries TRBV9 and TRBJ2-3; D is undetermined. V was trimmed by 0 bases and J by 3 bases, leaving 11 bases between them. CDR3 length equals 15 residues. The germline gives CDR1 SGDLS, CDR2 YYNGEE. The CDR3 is CASSVVLVSTDTQYF. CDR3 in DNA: TGTGCCAGCAGCGTAGTGCTAGTCTCGACAGATACGCAGTATTTT. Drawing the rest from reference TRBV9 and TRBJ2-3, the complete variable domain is DSGVTQTPKHLITATGQRVTLRCSPRSGDLSVYWYQQSLDQGLQFLIQYYNGEERAKGNILERFSAQQFPDLHSELNLSSLELGDSALYFCASSVVLVSTDTQYFGPGTRLTVL.

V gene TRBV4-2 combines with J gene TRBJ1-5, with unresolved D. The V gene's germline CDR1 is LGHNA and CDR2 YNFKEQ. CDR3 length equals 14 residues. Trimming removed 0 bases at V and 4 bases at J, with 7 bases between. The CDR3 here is CASSQEVRNQPQHF. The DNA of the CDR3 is TGTGCCAGCAGCCAAGAAGTTCGAAATCAGCCCCAGCATTTT.